This T cell receptor beta chain is from a study of CD8 T cells in Susac syndrome. Study background: Intravenous immunoglobulin alone or corticosteroids were being given to patients with Susac syndrome at blood draw, unless they were therapy-naive.

cDNA came from about 0.5 to 1 ug RNA primed by random hexamers. Multiplex PCR with immunoSEQ amplified the TCR beta CDR3 across 54 Vbeta and 13 Jbeta. TCRdb analysed the immunoSEQ multiplex PCR reads with MiXCR anew, one entry per CDR3 protein. This sample has around 100,000 distinct CDR3 sequences, with about 95% found just once. Specimen: CD8+ T cells from PBMCs. The receptor's source is a human donor with Susac syndrome.

CDR3 bases: TGTGCCAGCAGCGTAGGACTAGCTCCCACAGATACGCAGTATTTT. This gives the protein CASSVGLAPTDTQYF. The V gene is TRBV9, the J gene TRBJ2-3; 7 nucleotides line up with TRBD2. V was clipped by 0 bases and J by 2 bases; unmatched bases: 3. Looked up from germline, CDR1 is SGDLS and CDR2 is YYNGEE. CDR3 size: 15 residues. Supplemented by reference TRBV9 and TRBJ2-3, the full variable domain reads DSGVTQTPKHLITATGQRVTLRCSPRSGDLSVYWYQQSLDQGLQFLIQYYNGEERAKGNILERFSAQQFPDLHSELNLSSLELGDSALYFCASSVGLAPTDTQYFGPGTRLTVL.